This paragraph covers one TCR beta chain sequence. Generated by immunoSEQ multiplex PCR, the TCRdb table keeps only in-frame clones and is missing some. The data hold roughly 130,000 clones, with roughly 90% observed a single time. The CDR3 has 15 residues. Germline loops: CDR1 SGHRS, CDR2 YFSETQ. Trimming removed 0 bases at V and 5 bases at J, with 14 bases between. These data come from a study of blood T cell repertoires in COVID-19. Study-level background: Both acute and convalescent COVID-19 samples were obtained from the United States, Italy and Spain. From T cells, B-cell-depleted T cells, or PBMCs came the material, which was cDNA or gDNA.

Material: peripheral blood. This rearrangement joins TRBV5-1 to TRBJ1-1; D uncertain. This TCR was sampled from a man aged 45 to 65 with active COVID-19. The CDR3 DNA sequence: TGCGCCAGCAGCTTGGTTCGGACCTCGGGGACTGAAGCTTTCTTT. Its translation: CASSLVRTSGTEAFF.